The clone carrying this TCR beta chain has more than one count but fewer than ten. The data were obtained in a study of STAT5B mutations in CD4+ large granular lymphocyte leukemia. Trimming removed 1 base at V and 9 bases at J, with 16 bases between. Germline assignment: CDR1 MGHDK and CDR2 SYGVNS. The CDR3 covers 15 residues. The assay was run at survey level. Method: immunoSEQ multiplex PCR; TCRdb's copy keeps in-frame clones and lacks some. The sample consists of around 33,000 clones, 69% of them appearing once. Input material: CD4+ T cells from blood buffy coats. The chain uses TRBV25-1 and TRBJ2-1, with D uncertain. The sequence was obtained from a human donor in good health. In nucleotides, the CDR3 is TGTGCCAGCAGTGAATTAGTACAGCCGCACAGTGAGCAGTTCTTC. This encodes CASSELVQPHSEQFF.